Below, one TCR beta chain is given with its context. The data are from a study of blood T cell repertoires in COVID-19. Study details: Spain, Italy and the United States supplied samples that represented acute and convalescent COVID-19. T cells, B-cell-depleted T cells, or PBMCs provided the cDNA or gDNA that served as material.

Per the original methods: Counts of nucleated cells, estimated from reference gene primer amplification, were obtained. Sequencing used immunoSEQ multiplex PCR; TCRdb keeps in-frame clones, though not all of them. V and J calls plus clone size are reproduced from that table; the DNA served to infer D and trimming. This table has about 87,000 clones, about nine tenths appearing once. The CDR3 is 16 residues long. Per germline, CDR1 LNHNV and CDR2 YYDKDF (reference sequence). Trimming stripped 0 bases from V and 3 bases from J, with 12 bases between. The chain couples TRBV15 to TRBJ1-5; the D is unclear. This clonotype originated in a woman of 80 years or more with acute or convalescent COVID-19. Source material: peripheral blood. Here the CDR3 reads CATSREIRPHNQPQHF. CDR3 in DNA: TGTGCCACCAGCAGAGAAATCAGGCCTCACAATCAGCCCCAGCATTTT.